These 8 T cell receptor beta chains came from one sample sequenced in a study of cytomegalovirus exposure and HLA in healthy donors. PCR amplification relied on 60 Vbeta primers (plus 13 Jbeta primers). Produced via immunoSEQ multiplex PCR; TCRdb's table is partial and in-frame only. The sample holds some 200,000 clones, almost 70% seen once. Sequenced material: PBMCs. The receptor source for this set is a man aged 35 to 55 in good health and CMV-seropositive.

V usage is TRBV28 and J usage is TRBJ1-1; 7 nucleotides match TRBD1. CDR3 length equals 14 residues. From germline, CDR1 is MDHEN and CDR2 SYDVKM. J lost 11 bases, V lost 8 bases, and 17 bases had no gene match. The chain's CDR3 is CASRPGGIVSMAFF. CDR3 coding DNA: TGTGCCAGCCGCCCAGGGGGGATAGTAAGCATGGCTTTCTTT.

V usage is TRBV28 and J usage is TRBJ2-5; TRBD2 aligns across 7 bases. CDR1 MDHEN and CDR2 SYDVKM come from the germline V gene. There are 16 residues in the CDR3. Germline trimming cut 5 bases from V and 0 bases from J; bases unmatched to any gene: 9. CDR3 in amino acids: CASSPLAGEYQETQYF. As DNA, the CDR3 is TGTGCCAGCAGTCCCCTCGCGGGGGAATACCAAGAGACCCAGTACTTC.

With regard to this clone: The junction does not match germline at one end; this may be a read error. This CDR3 is CSSTLGGQQTDTQYF. The CDR3 DNA follows: TGTTCCAGCACCCTCGGAGGACAGCAAACAGATACGCAGTATTTT. The chain joins TRBV7-9 to TRBJ2-3; tentatively, D is TRBD1 (6 bases). This CDR3 region has 15 residues. Germline assignment: CDR1 SEHNR and CDR2 FQNEAQ (reference sequence). The full variable domain, rest sourced from reference TRBV7-9 and TRBJ2-3, is DTGVSQNPRHKITKRGQNVTFRCDPISEHNRLYWYRQTLGQGPEFLTYFQNEAQLEKSRLLSDRFSAERPKGSFSTLEIQRTEQGDSAMYLCSSTLGGQQTDTQYFGPGTRLTVL.

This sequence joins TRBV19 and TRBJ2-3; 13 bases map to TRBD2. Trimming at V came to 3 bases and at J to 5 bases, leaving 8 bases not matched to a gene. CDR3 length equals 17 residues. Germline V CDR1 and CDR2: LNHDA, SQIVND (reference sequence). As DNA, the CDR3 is TGTGCCAGTAGTATCCGGACTAGCGGGGGCTTACGAGATACGCAGTATTTT. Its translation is CASSIRTSGGLRDTQYF. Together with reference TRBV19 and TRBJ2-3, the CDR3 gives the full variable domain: DGGITQSPKYLFRKEGQNVTLSCEQNLNHDAMYWYRQDPGQGLRLIYYSQIVNDFQKGDIAEGYSVSREKKESFPLTVTSAQKNPTAFYLCASSIRTSGGLRDTQYFGPGTRLTVL.

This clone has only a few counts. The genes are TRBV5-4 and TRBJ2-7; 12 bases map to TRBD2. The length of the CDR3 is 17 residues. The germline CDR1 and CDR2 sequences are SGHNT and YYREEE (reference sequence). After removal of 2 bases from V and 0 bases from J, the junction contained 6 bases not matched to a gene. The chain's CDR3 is CASSLGTSGRSSYEQYF. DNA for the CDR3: TGTGCCAGCAGCTTAGGGACTAGCGGGCGCAGCTCCTACGAGCAGTACTTC.

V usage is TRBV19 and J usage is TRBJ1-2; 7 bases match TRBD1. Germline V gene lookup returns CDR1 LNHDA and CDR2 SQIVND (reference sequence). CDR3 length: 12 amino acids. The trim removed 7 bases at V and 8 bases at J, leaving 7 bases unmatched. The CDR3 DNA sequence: TGTGCCAGTAATTCCGGGGGACAGGGCTACACCTTC. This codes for CASNSGGQGYTF.

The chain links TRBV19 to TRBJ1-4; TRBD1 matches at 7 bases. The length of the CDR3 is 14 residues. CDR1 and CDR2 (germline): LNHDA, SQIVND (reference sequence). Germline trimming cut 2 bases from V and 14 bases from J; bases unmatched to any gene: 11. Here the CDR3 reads CASSIMTTRGGLFF. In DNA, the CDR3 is TGTGCCAGTAGTATAATGACAACCAGAGGGGGCCTGTTTTTT. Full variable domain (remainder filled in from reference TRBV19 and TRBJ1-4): DGGITQSPKYLFRKEGQNVTLSCEQNLNHDAMYWYRQDPGQGLRLIYYSQIVNDFQKGDIAEGYSVSREKKESFPLTVTSAQKNPTAFYLCASSIMTTRGGLFFGSGTQLSVL.

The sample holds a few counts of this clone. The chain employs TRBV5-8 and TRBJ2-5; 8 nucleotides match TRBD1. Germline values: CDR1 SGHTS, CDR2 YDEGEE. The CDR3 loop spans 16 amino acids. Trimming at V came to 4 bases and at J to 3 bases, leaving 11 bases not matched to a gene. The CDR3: CASSTYRGTGEETQYF. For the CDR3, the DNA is TGTGCCAGCAGCACCTACCGGGGGACAGGCGAAGAGACCCAGTACTTC.